A single sample is the source of the 2 T cell receptor beta chains below, sequenced in a study of T cell repertoires and HLA-DP antigens. These TCRs' antigens remain unknown. Using immunoSEQ multiplex PCR, the repertoire was profiled, and TCRdb retains in-frame clones only, with some absent. The profile covers about 120,000 clones, with almost 95% appearing a single time and 0.25% to 0.3% taken by the ten largest. The specimen was CD4+ T cells from PBMCs. All receptors come from a woman aged 18-35 years in good health and CMV-seronegative.

The V call is TRBV7-2, the J call TRBJ1-2, with D unresolved. This CDR3 is built from 14 residues. Germline-derived CDR1 and CDR2 are SGHTA and FQGNSA. The V end lost 4 bases, the J end lost 2 bases, and 11 bases lay between the germline ends. The DNA of the CDR3 is TGTGCCAGCAGCTCCTCTGGAGGGAACTATGGCTACACCTTC. Translation gives CASSSSGGNYGYTF.

This chain uses TRBV19 with TRBJ2-2; D unclear. V dropped 3 bases and J dropped 7 bases, with 6 bases sitting between them. Germline V CDR1 and CDR2: LNHDA, SQIVND (reference sequence). CDR3 size: 12 residues. This CDR3 is CASSIRHGELFF. The CDR3 DNA reads TGTGCCAGTAGTATTCGTCACGGGGAGCTGTTTTTT.